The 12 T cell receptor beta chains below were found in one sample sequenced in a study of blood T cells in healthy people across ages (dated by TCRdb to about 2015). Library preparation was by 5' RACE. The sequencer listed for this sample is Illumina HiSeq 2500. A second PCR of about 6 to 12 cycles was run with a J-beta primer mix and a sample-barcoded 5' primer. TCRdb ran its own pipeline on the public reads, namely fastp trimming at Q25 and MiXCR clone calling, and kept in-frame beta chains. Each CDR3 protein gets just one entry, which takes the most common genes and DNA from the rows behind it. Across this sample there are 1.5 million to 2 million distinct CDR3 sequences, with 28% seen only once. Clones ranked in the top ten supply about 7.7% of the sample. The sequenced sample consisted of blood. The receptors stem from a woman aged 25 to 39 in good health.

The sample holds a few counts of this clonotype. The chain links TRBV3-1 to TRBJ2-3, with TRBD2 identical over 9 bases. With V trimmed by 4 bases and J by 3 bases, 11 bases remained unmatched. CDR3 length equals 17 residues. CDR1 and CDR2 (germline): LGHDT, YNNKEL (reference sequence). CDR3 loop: CASSPEGASGVTDTQYF. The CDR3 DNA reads TGTGCCAGCAGCCCTGAAGGAGCTAGCGGGGTGACAGATACGCAGTATTTT.

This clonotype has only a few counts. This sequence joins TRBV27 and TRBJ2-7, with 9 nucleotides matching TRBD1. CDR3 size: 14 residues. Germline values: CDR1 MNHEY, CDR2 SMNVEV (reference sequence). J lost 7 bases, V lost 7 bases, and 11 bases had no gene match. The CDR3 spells CASKKGQGPGEQYF. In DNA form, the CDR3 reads TGTGCCAGCAAGAAAGGACAGGGGCCCGGAGAGCAGTACTTC.

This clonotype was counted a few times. This CDR3 reads CASSEWTDGYEQYF. The CDR3 DNA reads as TGTGCCAGCAGTGAATGGACTGACGGCTACGAGCAGTACTTC. The chain couples TRBV2 to TRBJ2-7; a possible D gene is TRBD2 (5 bases). V lost 2 bases, J lost 3 bases, and 11 bases lay in between. Germline V gene data show CDR1 as SNHLY and CDR2 as FYNNEI. The CDR3 consists of 14 residues.

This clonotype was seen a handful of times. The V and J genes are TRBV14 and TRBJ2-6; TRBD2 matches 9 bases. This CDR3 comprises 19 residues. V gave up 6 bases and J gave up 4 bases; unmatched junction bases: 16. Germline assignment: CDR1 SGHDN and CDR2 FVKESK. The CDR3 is CASRLTAGTSKDGANVLTF. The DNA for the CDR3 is TGTGCCAGCAGACTCACCGCCGGGACTAGCAAGGACGGGGCCAACGTCCTGACTTTC.

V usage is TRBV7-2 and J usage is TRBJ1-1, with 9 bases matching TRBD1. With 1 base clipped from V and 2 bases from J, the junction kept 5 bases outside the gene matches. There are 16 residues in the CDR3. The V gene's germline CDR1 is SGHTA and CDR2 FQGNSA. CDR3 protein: CASSLGPGQGNTEAFF. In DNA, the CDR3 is TGTGCCAGCAGCTTAGGTCCGGGACAGGGAAACACTGAAGCTTTCTTT. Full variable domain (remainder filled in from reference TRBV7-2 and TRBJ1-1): GAGVSQSPSNKVTEKGKDVELRCDPISGHTALYWYRQSLGQGLEFLIYFQGNSAPDKSGLPSDRFSAERTGGSVSTLTIQRTQQEDSAVYLCASSLGPGQGNTEAFFGQGTRLTVV.

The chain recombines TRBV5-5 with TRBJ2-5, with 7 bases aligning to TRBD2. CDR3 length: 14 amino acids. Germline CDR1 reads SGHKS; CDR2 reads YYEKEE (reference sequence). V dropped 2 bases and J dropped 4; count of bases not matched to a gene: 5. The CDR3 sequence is CASSFGRAPETQYF. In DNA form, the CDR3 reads TGTGCCAGCAGCTTTGGGAGGGCCCCAGAGACCCAGTACTTC.

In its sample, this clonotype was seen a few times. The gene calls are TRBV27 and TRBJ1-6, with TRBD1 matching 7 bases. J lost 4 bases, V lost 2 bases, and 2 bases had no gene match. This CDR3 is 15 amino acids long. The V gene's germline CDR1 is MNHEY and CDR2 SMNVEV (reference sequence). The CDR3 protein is CASSLQGQYNSPLHF. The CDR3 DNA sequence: TGTGCCAGCAGTTTACAGGGACAGTATAATTCACCCCTCCACTTT.

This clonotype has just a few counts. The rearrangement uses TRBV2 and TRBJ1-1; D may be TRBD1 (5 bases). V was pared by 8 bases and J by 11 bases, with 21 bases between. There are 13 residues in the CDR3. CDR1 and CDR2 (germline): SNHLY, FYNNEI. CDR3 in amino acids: CASREGREFWAFF. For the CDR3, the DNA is TGTGCCAGCCGGGAGGGGCGGGAGTTTTGGGCTTTCTTT.

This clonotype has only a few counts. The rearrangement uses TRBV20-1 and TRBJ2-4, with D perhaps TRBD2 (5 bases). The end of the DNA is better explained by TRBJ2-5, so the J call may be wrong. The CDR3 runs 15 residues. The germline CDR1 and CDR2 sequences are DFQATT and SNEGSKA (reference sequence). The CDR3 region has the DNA TGCAGTGCTCCGAATCCAATGATTGGGGAGGAGACCCAGTACTTC. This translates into CSAPNPMIGEETQYF.

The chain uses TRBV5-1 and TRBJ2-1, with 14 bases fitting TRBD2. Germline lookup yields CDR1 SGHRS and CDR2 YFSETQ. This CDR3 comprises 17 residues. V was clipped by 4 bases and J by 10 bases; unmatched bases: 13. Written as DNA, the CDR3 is TGCGCCAGCAGCAGGACTAGCGGGAGGTCCGGAAGGCGGGAGCAGTTCTTC. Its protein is CASSRTSGRSGRREQFF.

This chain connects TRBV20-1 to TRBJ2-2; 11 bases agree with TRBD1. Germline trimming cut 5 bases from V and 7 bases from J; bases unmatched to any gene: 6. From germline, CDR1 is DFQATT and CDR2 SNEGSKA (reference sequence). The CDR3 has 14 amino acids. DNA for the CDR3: TGCAGTGCTGCGGGGGACAGGGGGAGCGGGGAGCTGTTTTTT. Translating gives CSAAGDRGSGELFF.

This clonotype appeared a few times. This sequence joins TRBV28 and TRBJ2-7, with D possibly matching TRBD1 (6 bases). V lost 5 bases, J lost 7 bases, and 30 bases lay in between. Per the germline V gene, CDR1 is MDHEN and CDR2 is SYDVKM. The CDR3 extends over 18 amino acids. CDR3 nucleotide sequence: TGTGCCAGCAGTCGCCCAAAGGGACATCAGGCTTTATCGGGGGAGCAGTACTTC. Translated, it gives CASSRPKGHQALSGEQYF.